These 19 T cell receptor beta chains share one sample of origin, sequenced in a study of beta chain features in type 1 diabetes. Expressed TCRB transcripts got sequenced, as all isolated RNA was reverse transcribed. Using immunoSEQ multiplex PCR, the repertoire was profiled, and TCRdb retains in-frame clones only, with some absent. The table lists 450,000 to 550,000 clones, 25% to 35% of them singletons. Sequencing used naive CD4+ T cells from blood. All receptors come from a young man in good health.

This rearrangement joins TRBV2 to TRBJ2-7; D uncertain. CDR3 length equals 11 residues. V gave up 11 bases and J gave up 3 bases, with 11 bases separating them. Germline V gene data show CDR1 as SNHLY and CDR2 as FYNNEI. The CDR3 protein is CAGKEIYEQYF. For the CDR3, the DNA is TGTGCCGGGAAGGAAATCTACGAGCAGTACTTC. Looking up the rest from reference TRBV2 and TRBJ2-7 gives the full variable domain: EPEVTQTPSHQVTQMGQEVILRCVPISNHLYFYWYRQILGQKVEFLVSFYNNEISEKSEIFDDQFSVERPDGSNFTLKIRSTKLEDSAMYFCAGKEIYEQYFGPGTRLTVT.

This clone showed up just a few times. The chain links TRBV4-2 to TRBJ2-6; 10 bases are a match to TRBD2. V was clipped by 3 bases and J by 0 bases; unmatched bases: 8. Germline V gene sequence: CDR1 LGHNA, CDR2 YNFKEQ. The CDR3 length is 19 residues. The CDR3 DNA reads TGTGCCAGCAGCCAGTATGGTACTAGCGGGAACTCTGGGGCCAACGTCCTGACTTTC. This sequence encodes CASSQYGTSGNSGANVLTF.

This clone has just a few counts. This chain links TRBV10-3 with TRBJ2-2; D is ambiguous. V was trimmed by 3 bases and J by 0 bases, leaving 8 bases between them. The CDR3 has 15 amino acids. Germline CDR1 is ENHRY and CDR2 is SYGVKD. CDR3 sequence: CAISEWPANTGELFF. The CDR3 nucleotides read TGTGCCATCAGTGAATGGCCGGCGAACACCGGGGAGCTGTTTTTT.

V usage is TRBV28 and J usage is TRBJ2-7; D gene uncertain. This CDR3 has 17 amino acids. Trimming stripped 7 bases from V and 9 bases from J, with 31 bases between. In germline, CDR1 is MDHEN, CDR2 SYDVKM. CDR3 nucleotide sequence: TGTGCCAGCATGTCAGACCCATCGGAACATATCCTCTGGAGGCAGTACTTC. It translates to CASMSDPSEHILWRQYF.

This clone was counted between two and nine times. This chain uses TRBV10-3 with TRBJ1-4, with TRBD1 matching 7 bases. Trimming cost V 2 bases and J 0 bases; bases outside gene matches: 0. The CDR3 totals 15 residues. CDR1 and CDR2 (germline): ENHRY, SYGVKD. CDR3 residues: CAISETGATNEKLFF. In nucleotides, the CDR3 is TGTGCCATCAGTGAGACAGGGGCAACTAATGAAAAACTGTTTTTT.

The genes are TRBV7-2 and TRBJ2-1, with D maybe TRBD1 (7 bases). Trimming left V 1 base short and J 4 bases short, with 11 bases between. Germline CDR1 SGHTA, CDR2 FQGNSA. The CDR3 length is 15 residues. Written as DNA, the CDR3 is TGTGCCAGCAGCTTAGGACAGGGACTGTACAATGAGCAGTTCTTC. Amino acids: CASSLGQGLYNEQFF.

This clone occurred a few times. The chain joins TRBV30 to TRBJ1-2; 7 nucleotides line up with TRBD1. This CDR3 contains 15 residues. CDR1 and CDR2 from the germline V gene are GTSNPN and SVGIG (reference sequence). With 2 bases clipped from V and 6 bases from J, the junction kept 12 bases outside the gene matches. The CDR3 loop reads CAWSILRQGAHGYTF. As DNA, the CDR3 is TGTGCCTGGAGTATCCTAAGACAGGGTGCGCATGGCTACACCTTC.

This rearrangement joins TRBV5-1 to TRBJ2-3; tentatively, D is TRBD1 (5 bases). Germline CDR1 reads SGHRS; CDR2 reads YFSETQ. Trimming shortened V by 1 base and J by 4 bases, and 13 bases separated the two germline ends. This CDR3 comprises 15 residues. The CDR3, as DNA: TGCGCCAGCAGCTTGTTATTCCCAGGGCCAGATACGCAGTATTTT. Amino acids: CASSLLFPGPDTQYF.

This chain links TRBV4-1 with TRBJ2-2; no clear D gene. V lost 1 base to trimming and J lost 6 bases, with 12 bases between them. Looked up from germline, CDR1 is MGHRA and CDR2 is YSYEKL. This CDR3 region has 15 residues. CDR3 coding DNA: TGCGCCAGCAGCCAAGGACCCCCCGGTCCCGGGGAGCTGTTTTTT. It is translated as CASSQGPPGPGELFF.

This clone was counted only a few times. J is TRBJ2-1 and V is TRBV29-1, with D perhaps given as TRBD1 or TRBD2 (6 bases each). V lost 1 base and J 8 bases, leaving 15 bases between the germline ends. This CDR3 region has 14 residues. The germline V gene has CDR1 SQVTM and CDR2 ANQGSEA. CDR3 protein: CSVEAGTGADEQFF. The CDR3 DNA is TGCAGCGTTGAAGCGGGAACGGGGGCTGATGAGCAGTTCTTC.

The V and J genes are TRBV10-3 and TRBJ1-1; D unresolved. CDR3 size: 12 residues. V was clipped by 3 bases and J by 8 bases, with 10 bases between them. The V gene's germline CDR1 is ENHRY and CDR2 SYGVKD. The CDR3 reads CAISEVRMEAFF. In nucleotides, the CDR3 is TGTGCCATCAGTGAAGTCCGGATGGAAGCTTTCTTT.

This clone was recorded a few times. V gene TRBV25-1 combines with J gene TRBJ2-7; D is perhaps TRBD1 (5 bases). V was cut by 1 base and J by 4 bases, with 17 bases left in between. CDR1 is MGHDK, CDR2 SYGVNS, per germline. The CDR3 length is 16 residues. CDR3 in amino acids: CASSELSATVSYEQYF. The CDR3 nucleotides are TGTGCCAGCAGTGAATTGTCTGCGACAGTGTCATACGAGCAGTACTTC.

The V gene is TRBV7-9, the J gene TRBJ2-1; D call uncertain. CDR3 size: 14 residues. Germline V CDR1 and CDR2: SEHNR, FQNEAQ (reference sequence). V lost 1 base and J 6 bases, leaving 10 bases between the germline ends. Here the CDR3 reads CASSLGTSTNEQFF. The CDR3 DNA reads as TGTGCCAGCAGCTTAGGTACTTCTACCAATGAGCAGTTCTTC.

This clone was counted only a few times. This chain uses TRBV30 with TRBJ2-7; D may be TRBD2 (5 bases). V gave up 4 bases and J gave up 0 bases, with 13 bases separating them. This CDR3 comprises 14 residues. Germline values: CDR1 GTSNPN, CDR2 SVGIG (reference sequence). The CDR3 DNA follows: TGTGCCTGGAATTTGATGGGGAGCTCCTACGAGCAGTACTTC. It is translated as CAWNLMGSSYEQYF.

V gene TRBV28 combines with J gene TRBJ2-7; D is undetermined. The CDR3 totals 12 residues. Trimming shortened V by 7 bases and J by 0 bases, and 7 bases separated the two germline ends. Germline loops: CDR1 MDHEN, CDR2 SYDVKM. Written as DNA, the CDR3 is TGTGCCAGCACCGGCGGCTCCTACGAGCAGTACTTC. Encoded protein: CASTGGSYEQYF.

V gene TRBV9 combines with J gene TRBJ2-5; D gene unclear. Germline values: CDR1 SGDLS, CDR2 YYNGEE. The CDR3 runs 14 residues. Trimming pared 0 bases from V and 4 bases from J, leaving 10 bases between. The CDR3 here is CASSVDFGSETQYF. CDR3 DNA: TGTGCCAGCAGCGTAGATTTCGGATCAGAGACCCAGTACTTC.

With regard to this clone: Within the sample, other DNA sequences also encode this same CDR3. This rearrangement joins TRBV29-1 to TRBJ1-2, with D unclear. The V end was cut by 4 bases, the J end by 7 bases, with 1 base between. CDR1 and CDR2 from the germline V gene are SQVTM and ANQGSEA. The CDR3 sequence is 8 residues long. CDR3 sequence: CSVGGYTF. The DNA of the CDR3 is TGCAGCGTTGGTGGCTACACCTTC.

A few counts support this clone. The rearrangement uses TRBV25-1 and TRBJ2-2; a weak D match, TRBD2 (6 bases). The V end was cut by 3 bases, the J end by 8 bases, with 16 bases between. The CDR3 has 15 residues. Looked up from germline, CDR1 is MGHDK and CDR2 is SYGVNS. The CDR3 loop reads CASSDPGLSQGELFF. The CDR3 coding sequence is TGTGCCAGCAGTGATCCTGGACTATCTCAGGGGGAGCTGTTTTTT.

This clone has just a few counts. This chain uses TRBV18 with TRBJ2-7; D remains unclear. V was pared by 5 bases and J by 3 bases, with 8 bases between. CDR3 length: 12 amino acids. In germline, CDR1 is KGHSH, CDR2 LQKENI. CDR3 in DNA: TGTGCCAGCTCAAAGATAGGCTACGAGCAGTACTTC. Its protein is CASSKIGYEQYF. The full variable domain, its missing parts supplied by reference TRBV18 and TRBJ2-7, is NAGVMQNPRHLVRRRGQEARLRCSPMKGHSHVYWYRQLPEEGLKFMVYLQKENIIDESGMPKERFSAEFPKEGPSILRIQQVVRGDSAAYFCASSKIGYEQYFGPGTRLTVT.